The clone carrying this TCR beta chain was picked up a small number of times. Its specificity is unknown. TCRdb re-analysed the 5' RACE reads in MiXCR, keeping a single row per CDR3 protein. The data show about 57,000 distinct CDR3 sequences, with 12% seen just once and around a quarter held by the top ten. This record comes from a study of T-cell memory formation after mild COVID-19. Study overall: TCR clusters largely stayed donor specific. The study's findings and limits: The CD4+ clones that contracted clustered mainly within CM and EM, and the CD8+ clones concentrated in EMRA.

V lost 8 bases, J lost 10 bases, and 20 bases lay in between. CDR3 length equals 14 residues. CDR1 is SGHTA, CDR2 FQGNSA, per germline. V is TRBV7-2 and J is TRBJ2-2; D gene ambiguous. The clonotype originates from a man aged 18 to 30 who had mild COVID-19 (a few samples of this study predate the infection). Cell type and time point are not known. The sequencing sample was made of PBMCs or a T cell subset sorted from them (not recorded which). CDR3 sequence (DNA): TGTGCCAGCGAACCGGCCTACCCCGACGAGGAGCTGTTTTTT. This codes for CASEPAYPDEELFF.